This T cell receptor beta chain was identified in a study of identical twins. General study findings and limits: Researchers reported weaker excess twin sharing in beta out-of-frame sequences.

The CDR3 extends over 14 amino acids. Germline V gene lookup returns CDR1 SGHVS and CDR2 FNYEAQ. Unmatched junction bases numbered 7, after V lost 5 bases and J lost 5 bases. This clonotype has a handful of counts. What it binds is not known. A universal primer site was created by template switching, with the cDNA bearing unique molecular identifiers. One entry per CDR3 protein, called by TCRdb with MiXCR from the 5' RACE reads. The table records 200,000 or so distinct CDR3 sequences, approximately 15% of them present only once. In addition, the sample was reused for a study of T cells expressing NK-cell markers. That report notes: An anti-gamma-delta TCR antibody was added in several experiments. It restricted sorting to alpha-beta TCR-expressing T cells.

The TCR sequence derives from a woman between 18 and 29 years old in good health. The genes are TRBV7-6 and TRBJ1-2, with TRBD1 identical over 8 bases. Sequences were obtained from CD8+ T cells sorted from blood. The CDR3 here is CASSPGTGPYGYTF. The CDR3 DNA sequence: TGTGCCAGCAGCCCGGGGACAGGACCATATGGCTACACCTTC.